This T cell receptor beta chain was recovered during a study of cytomegalovirus exposure and HLA in healthy donors. Study results and caveats: The study found most TCR sequences rare, yet found some public TCRs in many donors.

The primer mix had 60 Vbeta and 13 Jbeta primers. Assay: immunoSEQ multiplex PCR; the TCRdb copy retains only in-frame clones and omits some. This sample yields roughly 200,000 clones, of which more than 60% are seen a single time; around 2.8% belongs to the top ten. Note on this clone: Its antigen is undetermined.

The V segment lost 0 bases and the J segment 4 bases; nucleotides outside the gene matches: 10. This CDR3 spans 17 amino acids. Germline loops: CDR1 SGHNT, CDR2 YYREEE (reference sequence). The receptor was derived from a woman aged 55-69 years in good health and CMV-seropositive. The V call is TRBV5-4, the J call TRBJ2-7, with 10 bases lining up with TRBD1. What was sequenced was PBMCs. CDR3 protein: CASSLAFGTGDLYEQYF. The CDR3 DNA reads TGTGCCAGCAGCTTGGCCTTTGGGACAGGGGATCTGTACGAGCAGTACTTC.